Shown below are 20 T cell receptor beta chains from a single sample sequenced in a study of vaccination and CD4 T cells after COVID-19. Cultured CD4+ T-cell DNA underwent Oncomine TCR Beta short-read sequencing. TCRdb re-analysed the PCR reads in MiXCR, keeping a single row per CDR3 protein. The sample shows over 8,500 distinct CDR3 sequences, around 75% of them seen only once. Their recognized antigens are unknown. The treatment is: approximately nine-day PBMC culture with coronavirus spike peptide pools or control peptides (ViraFEST assay). Sequencing was performed on CD4+ T cells from blood, cultured in vitro. The receptors originated from a human donor who had recovered from COVID-19.

This sequence joins TRBV28 and TRBJ1-2; D gene ambiguous. The CDR3 is made up of 14 amino acids. Trimming removed 3 bases from V and 4 bases from J, with 12 bases in between. CDR1 is MDHEN, CDR2 SYDVKM, per germline. In DNA, the CDR3 is TGTGCCAGCAGTTTTTCAGTACGTCTCTATGGCTACACCTTC. This encodes CASSFSVRLYGYTF.

This clonotype was counted only a few times. The chain has TRBV20-1 and TRBJ1-5; 11 bases fit TRBD1. After removal of 5 bases from V and 7 bases from J, the junction contained 7 bases not matched to a gene. The CDR3 is 14 residues long. Germline CDR1 reads DFQATT; CDR2 reads SNEGSKA (reference sequence). The CDR3 spells CSAARDRGEQPQHF. CDR3 coding DNA: TGCAGTGCTGCCCGGGACAGGGGGGAACAGCCCCAGCATTTT.

The chain recombines TRBV7-7 with TRBJ2-7, with D possibly TRBD1 on 5 matching bases. With 8 bases removed from V and 3 bases from J, the gap between germline ends came to 14 bases. This CDR3 contains 13 residues. Germline lookup yields CDR1 SSHAT and CDR2 FNYEAQ (reference sequence). CDR3 sequence: CASGKGPNYEQYF. The CDR3 nucleotides read TGTGCCAGCGGGAAGGGGCCCAACTACGAGCAGTACTTC.

The chain combines TRBV7-9 with TRBJ1-2, with 7 bases aligning to TRBD1. J gave up 8 bases and V 4 bases, and 7 bases lay outside the gene matches. CDR1 and CDR2 from the germline V gene are SEHNR and FQNEAQ (reference sequence). The CDR3 is 13 amino acids. The CDR3 nucleotides read TGTGCCAGCAGCTCAACAGGGGCGGGAGGCTACACCTTC. Amino acid sequence: CASSSTGAGGYTF.

The chain has TRBV28 and TRBJ1-2, with TRBD1 identical over 9 bases. Germline V gene data show CDR1 as MDHEN and CDR2 as SYDVKM. V was clipped by 7 bases and J by 7 bases; unmatched bases: 13. This CDR3 has 15 amino acids. The CDR3 sequence is CASTLLLGTGSGYTF. The CDR3 DNA reads as TGTGCCAGCACCCTTTTACTAGGGACAGGGAGTGGCTACACCTTC.

V usage is TRBV7-9 and J usage is TRBJ1-5; 8 bases map to TRBD1. Germline CDR1 SEHNR, CDR2 FQNEAQ (reference sequence). V trimming: 5 bases; J trimming: 0 bases; junction bases outside the gene matches: 6. The CDR3 has 16 residues. The CDR3 is CASSLGQGHSNQPQHF. CDR3 in DNA: TGTGCCAGCAGCCTAGGACAGGGCCATAGCAATCAGCCCCAGCATTTT. The variable domain in full, with the rest retrieved from reference TRBV7-9 and TRBJ1-5, is DTGVSQNPRHKITKRGQNVTFRCDPISEHNRLYWYRQTLGQGPEFLTYFQNEAQLEKSRLLSDRFSAERPKGSFSTLEIQRTEQGDSAMYLCASSLGQGHSNQPQHFGDGTRLSIL.

V usage is TRBV7-2 and J usage is TRBJ2-7, with 7 nucleotides matching TRBD2. The CDR3 runs to 14 residues. The ends lost 0 bases at V and 10 bases at J; junction bases unmatched: 9. Germline V lookup: CDR1 SGHTA, CDR2 FQGNSA. Here the CDR3 reads CASSLAGRESNQYF. Here the CDR3 DNA reads TGTGCCAGCAGCTTAGCGGGGCGGGAGTCTAACCAGTACTTC.

This chain links TRBV6-1 with TRBJ2-7; the D is unclear. Germline CDR1 reads MNHNS; CDR2 reads SASEGT. The CDR3 spans 14 residues. V was shortened by 4 bases and J by 3 bases, with 13 bases between the two germline ends. The CDR3 DNA follows: TGTGCCAGCAGTGCCCAGCCTGGGCGCTACGAGCAGTACTTC. Its protein product is CASSAQPGRYEQYF.

CDR3 residues: CATSSPAGYGTGELFF. For the CDR3, the DNA is TGTGCCACCAGCAGCCCCGCAGGGTACGGCACCGGGGAGCTGTTTTTT. The chain joins TRBV15 to TRBJ2-2; possibly TRBD1 for D (5 bases). CDR3 size: 16 residues. Germline CDR1 is LNHNV and CDR2 is YYDKDF (reference sequence). V shed 3 bases and J shed 4 bases, with 15 bases lying between them.

For the CDR3, the DNA is TGTGCCAGCAGTCAACTCGGGATCCAGGGGACCCACGAGCAGTACTTC. Its protein product is CASSQLGIQGTHEQYF. The chain joins TRBV6-1 to TRBJ2-7; TRBD1 might be the D (6 bases). The CDR3 contains 16 residues. Germline V gene sequence: CDR1 MNHNS, CDR2 SASEGT. The V end was cut by 5 bases, the J end by 5 bases, with 22 bases between.

This clonotype was seen more than once but under ten times. The rearrangement links TRBV6-2 or TRBV6-3 to TRBJ2-7; no definite D call. The germline V gene encodes CDR1 MNHEY and CDR2 SVGEGT. V lost 2 bases and J lost 3, with 11 bases in between. This CDR3 spans 14 amino acids. The CDR3: CASSYGWKDYEQYF. The CDR3 coding sequence is TGTGCCAGCAGTTACGGCTGGAAGGACTACGAGCAGTACTTC.

The genes are TRBV7-9 and TRBJ2-5; the match to TRBD1 covers 11 bases. V lost 3 bases and J lost 5; bases outside the gene matches: 8. The CDR3 totals 16 residues. Germline-derived CDR1 and CDR2 are SEHNR and FQNEAQ (reference sequence). The CDR3 DNA reads TGTGCCAGCAGCTTGGGGGACAGGGGGATTATCGAGACCCAGTACTTC. This translates into CASSLGDRGIIETQYF.

This CDR3 is CSAGLAGSGYEQYF. DNA of the CDR3: TGCAGTGCGGGACTAGCGGGATCAGGGTACGAGCAGTACTTC. This rearrangement joins TRBV20-1 to TRBJ2-7, with TRBD2 identical over 13 bases. The V and J ends lost 6 bases and 4 bases, in that order; junction bases with no gene match: 6. This CDR3 is 14 amino acids long. The germline gives CDR1 DFQATT, CDR2 SNEGSKA (reference sequence).

In this sample, this clonotype turned up once. The chain recombines TRBV24-1 with TRBJ1-1, with 7 positions matching TRBD1. Germline trimming cut 4 bases from V and 4 bases from J; bases unmatched to any gene: 8. The CDR3 spans 15 residues. Germline V gives CDR1 KGHDR, CDR2 SFDVKD. In DNA form, the CDR3 reads TGTGCCACCAGTGAGTCTGACAGGGTAGGCACTGAAGCTTTCTTT. Translating gives CATSESDRVGTEAFF.

A few counts support this clonotype. This sequence joins TRBV20-1 and TRBJ1-5; tentative D call: TRBD1 (6 bases). The ends were cut back, 1 base at V and 7 bases at J, with 14 bases in the middle. CDR1 and CDR2 from the germline V gene are DFQATT and SNEGSKA (reference sequence). The length of the CDR3 is 14 residues. CDR3 in amino acids: CSARVRTGRQPQHF. The DNA of the CDR3 is TGCAGTGCTAGAGTACGTACAGGGCGGCAGCCCCAGCATTTT.

This clonotype appeared once. The gene calls are TRBV20-1 and TRBJ1-5; TRBD1 might be the D (5 bases). The CDR3 length is 19 residues. From germline, CDR1 is DFQATT and CDR2 SNEGSKA (reference sequence). Trimming cost V 6 bases and J 2 bases, with 29 bases left between them. CDR3 DNA: TGCAGTGCCCCCAGGGTGTCGGGGGTAAGAAGAGTAGGCAATCAGCCCCAGCATTTT. As protein: CSAPRVSGVRRVGNQPQHF.

This chain uses TRBV7-2 with TRBJ2-5; D is unclear. Germline V gene lookup returns CDR1 SGHTA and CDR2 FQGNSA. Trimming removed 4 bases at V and 7 bases at J, with 13 bases between. The CDR3 covers 13 residues. The CDR3 loop is CASSSSIQATQYF. In nucleotides, the CDR3 is TGTGCCAGCAGCTCCTCTATCCAGGCGACCCAGTACTTC. Full variable domain (rest looked up from reference TRBV7-2 and TRBJ2-5): GAGVSQSPSNKVTEKGKDVELRCDPISGHTALYWYRQSLGQGLEFLIYFQGNSAPDKSGLPSDRFSAERTGGSVSTLTIQRTQQEDSAVYLCASSSSIQATQYFGPGTRLLVL.

The V and J genes are TRBV28 and TRBJ1-3; the D is unclear. Looked up from germline, CDR1 is MDHEN and CDR2 is SYDVKM. This CDR3 comprises 13 residues. The ends were cut back, 3 bases at V and 6 bases at J, with 9 bases in the middle. Here the CDR3 reads CASSFEVPNTIYF. The CDR3 DNA is TGTGCCAGCAGTTTTGAGGTCCCAAACACCATATATTTT.

The genes are TRBV10-1 and TRBJ2-7; D might be TRBD2 (5 bases). Per germline, CDR1 WNHNN and CDR2 SYGVQD (reference sequence). This CDR3 region has 14 residues. Trimming took off 10 bases at V and 2 bases at J, with 18 bases between the two ends. CDR3 protein: CATRRERGPYEQYF. The CDR3 nucleotides are TGCGCCACACGGCGCGAAAGAGGGCCCTACGAGCAGTACTTC.

The chain uses TRBV7-6 and TRBJ2-7, with D unclear. The CDR3 loop spans 13 amino acids. The V end was cut by 4 bases, the J end by 2 bases, with 9 bases between. Germline V gene lookup returns CDR1 SGHVS and CDR2 FNYEAQ. The CDR3 spells CASSSLPAYEQYF. In DNA form, the CDR3 reads TGTGCCAGCAGCTCGCTGCCAGCCTACGAGCAGTACTTC. Full variable domain (remainder filled in from reference TRBV7-6 and TRBJ2-7): GAGVSQSPRYKVTKRGQDVALRCDPISGHVSLYWYRQALGQGPEFLTYFNYEAQQDKSGLPNDRFSAERPEGSISTLTIQRTEQRDSAMYRCASSSLPAYEQYFGPGTRLTVT.